These 23 T cell receptor beta chains were all obtained from the same sample, sequenced in a study of technical replicates of blood from a few donors. Profiling relied on immunoSEQ multiplex PCR, and the TCRdb table lists in-frame clones only, not all of them. The profile shows 55,000 to 80,000 clones, roughly 98% of them singletons. Specimen: T cells isolated from PBMCs. The source is a human donor in good health.

The chain has TRBV2 and TRBJ2-2; 12 positions agree with TRBD2. This CDR3 spans 15 amino acids. The V gene's germline CDR1 is SNHLY and CDR2 FYNNEI. Germline trimming cut 3 bases from V and 6 bases from J; bases unmatched to any gene: 2. The DNA of the CDR3 is TGTGCCAGCAGTGAGACTAGCGGGGGAGCCGGGGAGCTGTTTTTT. Its protein product is CASSETSGGAGELFF. Supplemented by reference TRBV2 and TRBJ2-2, the full variable domain reads EPEVTQTPSHQVTQMGQEVILRCVPISNHLYFYWYRQILGQKVEFLVSFYNNEISEKSEIFDDQFSVERPDGSNFTLKIRSTKLEDSAMYFCASSETSGGAGELFFGEGSRLTVL.

This sequence joins TRBV2 and TRBJ2-1, with 13 positions matching TRBD2. This CDR3 is built from 15 residues. Trimming removed 8 bases from V and 8 bases from J; junction bases left unmatched: 9. Germline loops: CDR1 SNHLY, CDR2 FYNNEI. DNA of the CDR3: TGTGCCAGCGGGACACTAGCGGGAGGGCTTGATGAGCAGTTCTTC. Translating it yields CASGTLAGGLDEQFF.

The chain joins TRBV30 to TRBJ2-5, with 8 bases fitting TRBD1. Germline V CDR1 and CDR2: GTSNPN, SVGIG (reference sequence). The CDR3 length is 13 residues. Unmatched junction bases numbered 9, after V lost 7 bases and J lost 5 bases. In DNA form, the CDR3 reads TGTGCCTATACACCAGGGGGCGGGGAGACCCAGTACTTC. It encodes CAYTPGGGETQYF.

The rearrangement uses TRBV7-8 and TRBJ1-1, with a weak D call TRBD1 (5 bases). V lost 3 bases and J 1 base, leaving 12 bases between the germline ends. The CDR3 is 15 residues long. In germline, CDR1 is SGHVS, CDR2 FQNEAQ. CDR3 nucleotides: TGTGCCAGCAGCTTGGCGGGGCGGTGGAACACTGAAGCTTTCTTT. This sequence encodes CASSLAGRWNTEAFF.

The chain is built from TRBV25-1 and TRBJ1-2, with 7 bases matching TRBD1. Germline V gene sequence: CDR1 MGHDK, CDR2 SYGVNS. The CDR3 has 13 residues. V gave up 10 bases and J gave up 4 bases; unmatched junction bases: 9. Here the CDR3 reads CATRDRDAYGYTF. CDR3 DNA: TGTGCCACACGCGACAGGGACGCCTATGGCTACACCTTC.

The rearrangement uses TRBV15 and TRBJ1-4; 8 bases match TRBD1. The germline CDR1 and CDR2 sequences are LNHNV and YYDKDF (reference sequence). J gave up 7 bases and V 3 bases, and 4 bases lay outside the gene matches. CDR3 length: 14 residues. The CDR3 loop reads CATSRDRAAEKLFF. The DNA for the CDR3 is TGTGCCACCAGCAGGGACAGGGCGGCTGAAAAACTGTTTTTT.

This chain joins TRBV7-2 and TRBJ2-1; maybe TRBD1 (5 bases). V was shortened by 0 bases and J by 9 bases, with 15 bases between the two germline ends. This CDR3 contains 15 residues. In germline, CDR1 is SGHTA, CDR2 FQGNSA. The chain's CDR3 is CASSLAPGLGVEQFF. For the CDR3, the DNA is TGTGCCAGCAGCTTAGCGCCGGGCCTAGGGGTTGAGCAGTTCTTC. Full variable domain (outside the CDR3, taken from reference TRBV7-2 and TRBJ2-1): GAGVSQSPSNKVTEKGKDVELRCDPISGHTALYWYRQSLGQGLEFLIYFQGNSAPDKSGLPSDRFSAERTGGSVSTLTIQRTQQEDSAVYLCASSLAPGLGVEQFFGPGTRLTVL.

J is TRBJ1-1 and V is TRBV30; a possible D gene is TRBD1 (5 bases). The V gene lost 1 base and the J gene lost 1 base, with 10 bases spanning the gap. The CDR3 runs to 14 residues. Germline-derived CDR1 and CDR2 are GTSNPN and SVGIG (reference sequence). The CDR3 nucleotides read TGTGCCTGGAGTGCGGGACTGAGGAACACTGAAGCTTTCTTT. It encodes CAWSAGLRNTEAFF.

In this sample, this clone turned up once. The chain employs TRBV7-7 and TRBJ2-5; TRBD1 is a possible D gene (6 bases). Germline V gives CDR1 SSHAT, CDR2 FNYEAQ (reference sequence). CDR3 length: 14 amino acids. V was clipped by 3 bases and J by 2 bases, with 10 bases between them. CDR3 coding DNA: TGTGCCAGCAGCTTTCAGGGGTTACAAGAGACCCAGTACTTC. Amino acids: CASSFQGLQETQYF.

The V call is TRBV4-1, the J call TRBJ2-2; D call uncertain. V was trimmed by 3 bases and J by 1 base, leaving 9 bases between them. Germline V gene lookup returns CDR1 MGHRA and CDR2 YSYEKL. The CDR3 contains 15 residues. The CDR3 protein is CASSQSSMNTGELFF. The CDR3 bases are TGCGCCAGCAGCCAGTCATCCATGAACACCGGGGAGCTGTTTTTT.

The chain employs TRBV7-8 and TRBJ2-2, with D tentatively TRBD2 (6 bases). CDR3 size: 14 residues. V was shortened by 2 bases and J by 4 bases, with 8 bases between the two germline ends. The germline gives CDR1 SGHVS, CDR2 FQNEAQ. The CDR3 sequence: CASSLTSSTGELFF. CDR3 sequence (DNA): TGTGCCAGCAGCTTAACTAGCAGCACCGGGGAGCTGTTTTTT.

The CDR3 region has the DNA TGTGCCAGCAGCATGGGACTAGCCGGCGAGCAGTACTTC. This gives the protein CASSMGLAGEQYF. V gene TRBV5-6 combines with J gene TRBJ2-7; 9 bases are a match to TRBD2. Trimming took 4 bases from V and 6 from J; bases not matched to a gene: 5. In germline, CDR1 is SGHDT, CDR2 YYEEEE. The CDR3 has 13 amino acids. The full variable domain, with the rest looked up from reference TRBV5-6 and TRBJ2-7, is DAGVTQSPTHLIKTRGQQVTLRCSPKSGHDTVSWYQQALGQGPQFIFQYYEEEERQRGNFPDRFSGHQFPNYSSELNVNALLLGDSALYLCASSMGLAGEQYFGPGTRLTVT.

The V call is TRBV30, the J call TRBJ1-1, with D possibly TRBD1 on 5 matching bases. V gave up 1 base and J gave up 10 bases, with 10 bases separating them. Germline CDR1 reads GTSNPN; CDR2 reads SVGIG (reference sequence). The CDR3 consists of 11 residues. The DNA for the CDR3 is TGTGCCTGGAGTGCTCAGGGTAGAGCTTTCTTT. This codes for CAWSAQGRAFF.

The J gene is TRBJ2-5, the V gene TRBV27, with 8 bases matching TRBD2. The CDR3 extends over 15 amino acids. With V trimmed by 6 bases and J by 0 bases, 6 bases remained unmatched. Per germline, CDR1 MNHEY and CDR2 SMNVEV (reference sequence). CDR3 region: CASRRAGGDQETQYF. Here the CDR3 DNA reads TGTGCCAGCAGAAGGGCGGGAGGAGACCAAGAGACCCAGTACTTC.

The chain carries TRBV19 and TRBJ1-3, with D tentatively TRBD1 (6 bases). V was cut by 5 bases and J by 1 base, with 12 bases left in between. CDR1 is LNHDA and CDR2 is SQIVND in the germline V gene (reference sequence). CDR3 size: 15 residues. CDR3 sequence: CASSSTGLSGNTIYF. CDR3 coding DNA: TGTGCCAGTAGTTCTACAGGGCTTTCTGGAAACACCATATATTTT.

In its sample, this clone was seen a few times. The chain joins TRBV6-5 to TRBJ1-6; D is unclear. CDR1 MNHEY and CDR2 SVGAGI come from the germline V gene. The CDR3 length is 13 residues. V lost 8 bases, J lost 5 bases, and 10 bases lay in between. The chain's CDR3 is CASRPGNNSPLHF. CDR3 in DNA: TGTGCCAGCCGGCCGGGGAATAATTCACCCCTCCACTTT.

The chain is built from TRBV19 and TRBJ1-1; TRBD1 agrees at 11 bases. Germline-derived CDR1 and CDR2 are LNHDA and SQIVND (reference sequence). V gave up 5 bases and J gave up 3 bases; unmatched junction bases: 2. The CDR3 is 14 amino acids. CDR3 in amino acids: CASSGQGADTEAFF. Here the CDR3 DNA reads TGTGCCAGTAGTGGACAGGGGGCGGACACTGAAGCTTTCTTT.

This rearrangement joins TRBV19 to TRBJ1-5, with 8 bases lining up with TRBD1. This CDR3 has 15 amino acids. Germline V lookup: CDR1 LNHDA, CDR2 SQIVND (reference sequence). J lost 7 bases, V lost 9 bases, and 14 bases had no gene match. The CDR3 here is CASALQGAGRQPQHF. CDR3 bases: TGTGCCAGCGCCCTCCAGGGGGCCGGGCGGCAGCCCCAGCATTTT.

J is TRBJ2-5 and V is TRBV25-1, with TRBD2 as a possible D gene (6 bases). In germline, CDR1 is MGHDK, CDR2 SYGVNS. The V end lost 2 bases, the J end lost 2 bases, and 15 bases lay between the germline ends. The CDR3 has 16 residues. In nucleotides, the CDR3 is TGTGCCAGCAGTGAAGGGTCAGGGAGGTCACAAGAGACCCAGTACTTC. Protein: CASSEGSGRSQETQYF.

V usage is TRBV11-3 and J usage is TRBJ2-7; unclear D gene. CDR1 is SGHNT and CDR2 is YENEEA in the germline V gene. Between the trimmed V and J ends, which lost 0 bases and 3 bases, there was a span of 6 bases. This CDR3 is 13 amino acids long. CDR3 nucleotides: TGTGCCAGCAGCTTAGATCCTAACTACGAGCAGTACTTC. It encodes CASSLDPNYEQYF.

V usage is TRBV5-1 and J usage is TRBJ2-1, with 9 positions matching TRBD2. Germline V gene data show CDR1 as SGHRS and CDR2 as YFSETQ. V gave up 6 bases and J gave up 0 bases; unmatched junction bases: 13. This CDR3 has 18 amino acids. CDR3 region: CASTPGSGRFDSYNEQFF. DNA of the CDR3: TGCGCCAGCACCCCCGGTAGCGGGAGATTTGACTCCTACAATGAGCAGTTCTTC. The entire variable domain, with the rest obtained from reference TRBV5-1 and TRBJ2-1, is as follows: KAGVTQTPRYLIKTRGQQVTLSCSPISGHRSVSWYQQTPGQGLQFLFEYFSETQRNKGNFPGRFSGRQFSNSRSEMNVSTLELGDSALYLCASTPGSGRFDSYNEQFFGPGTRLTVL.

This clone was seen just once. The J gene is TRBJ2-7, the V gene TRBV6-5, with 12 bases matching TRBD2. Trimming removed 2 bases from V and 4 bases from J; junction bases left unmatched: 3. CDR1 is MNHEY, CDR2 SVGAGI, per germline. The CDR3 length is 15 residues. In DNA form, the CDR3 reads TGTGCCAGCAGTTACCCACTAGCGGGGGGATACGAGCAGTACTTC. This sequence encodes CASSYPLAGGYEQYF.

This clone was picked up one time. J is TRBJ1-1 and V is TRBV9; D is undetermined. The germline V gene has CDR1 SGDLS and CDR2 YYNGEE. Between the trimmed V and J ends, which lost 0 bases and 4 bases, there was a span of 7 bases. The CDR3 consists of 13 residues. The CDR3: CASSVVAATEAFF. The CDR3 region has the DNA TGTGCCAGCAGCGTAGTGGCGGCCACTGAAGCTTTCTTT.